Each of the 8 T cell receptor beta chains below was sequenced from the same sample in a study of vaccination effects on CD4 cells after COVID-19. The assay was immunoSEQ multiplex PCR, and TCRdb's table has in-frame clones only and misses some. Of around 33,000 clones listed, over 60% were seen once; the top ten hold about 8.1%. The ViraFEST assay expanded antigen-specific CD4+ T cells with viral peptide pools before sequencing. When ten to eleven days of culture had elapsed, CD4+ T cells were isolated. All study participants received two doses of BNT162b2 or mRNA-1273 vaccine. Their antigen targets remain unknown. Specimen: CD4+ T cells from PBMCs cultured with SARS-CoV-2 spike peptides, collected after COVID-19 vaccination. Source of these receptors: a human donor who received a COVID-19 vaccine.

The V and J genes are TRBV18 and TRBJ1-2; 10 nucleotides match TRBD1. This CDR3 spans 17 amino acids. Germline trimming cut 0 bases from V and 4 bases from J; bases unmatched to any gene: 8. CDR1 KGHSH and CDR2 LQKENI come from the germline V gene. CDR3 nucleotide sequence: TGTGCCAGCTCACCACCGGGACAGGGGCAAGCTGGCTATGGCTACACCTTC. This gives the protein CASSPPGQGQAGYGYTF.

The V gene is TRBV2, the J gene TRBJ1-1; D unresolved. Germline lookup yields CDR1 SNHLY and CDR2 FYNNEI. The V end lost 7 bases, the J end lost 1 base, and 10 bases lay between the germline ends. CDR3 length equals 13 residues. CDR3 nucleotides: TGTGCCAGCACCATACTCGAGAACACTGAAGCTTTCTTT. This codes for CASTILENTEAFF.

This chain links TRBV12-1 with TRBJ2-4; the D call TRBD2 from the table was never checked on the DNA. TRBV12-1 is designated a pseudogene. This CDR3 has 13 amino acids. CDR3 region: CASSFELTDIQYF. The CDR3 DNA reads as TGTGCCAGCAGCTTTGAGCTAACGGACATTCAGTACTTC.

The CDR3 spells CSVGRGIGSPLHF. For the CDR3, the DNA is TGCAGCGTTGGTAGGGGAATCGGATCACCCCTCCACTTT. The chain recombines TRBV29-1 with TRBJ1-6; D may be TRBD1 (5 bases). V was cut by 4 bases and J by 10 bases, with 14 bases left in between. Germline V CDR1 and CDR2: SQVTM, ANQGSEA. The CDR3 loop spans 13 amino acids.

V is TRBV3-1 (or the pseudogene TRBV3-2) and J is TRBJ1-3; D not resolved. V was cut by 0 bases and J by 0 bases, with 6 bases left in between. Germline V lookup: CDR1 LGHDT, CDR2 YNNKEL (reference sequence). The CDR3 runs to 15 residues. The CDR3 DNA reads TGTGCCAGCAGCCAAGAGTTCCTCTCTGGAAACACCATATATTTT. Amino acids: CASSQEFLSGNTIYF.

This chain links TRBV3-1 (or the pseudogene TRBV3-2) with TRBJ2-7; D uncertain. Trimming removed 1 base from V and 4 bases from J, with 11 bases in between. The CDR3 runs 14 residues. Germline lookup yields CDR1 LGHDT and CDR2 YNNKEL (reference sequence). The chain's CDR3 is CASSQGAAKYEQYF. The CDR3 nucleotides are TGTGCCAGCAGCCAAGGGGCAGCTAAATACGAGCAGTACTTC.

The V and J genes are TRBV19 and TRBJ1-2; 8 nucleotides match TRBD1. The trim removed 4 bases at V and 0 bases at J, leaving 10 bases unmatched. From germline, CDR1 is LNHDA and CDR2 SQIVND (reference sequence). This CDR3 spans 17 amino acids. CDR3 residues: CASSTGAGGEANYGYTF. The CDR3 nucleotides are TGTGCCAGTAGTACAGGGGCAGGGGGCGAAGCTAACTATGGCTACACCTTC.

V gene TRBV18 combines with J gene TRBJ1-2, with 7 bases lining up with TRBD1. The CDR3 covers 16 residues. CDR1 is KGHSH and CDR2 is LQKENI in the germline V gene. After removal of 6 bases from V and 4 bases from J, the junction contained 14 bases not matched to a gene. The CDR3 sequence: CASSPWGQSNLYGYTF. CDR3 bases: TGTGCCAGCTCCCCGTGGGGACAGTCTAACCTCTATGGCTACACCTTC. The full variable domain, with the rest looked up from reference TRBV18 and TRBJ1-2, is NAGVMQNPRHLVRRRGQEARLRCSPMKGHSHVYWYRQLPEEGLKFMVYLQKENIIDESGMPKERFSAEFPKEGPSILRIQQVVRGDSAAYFCASSPWGQSNLYGYTFGSGTRLTVV.